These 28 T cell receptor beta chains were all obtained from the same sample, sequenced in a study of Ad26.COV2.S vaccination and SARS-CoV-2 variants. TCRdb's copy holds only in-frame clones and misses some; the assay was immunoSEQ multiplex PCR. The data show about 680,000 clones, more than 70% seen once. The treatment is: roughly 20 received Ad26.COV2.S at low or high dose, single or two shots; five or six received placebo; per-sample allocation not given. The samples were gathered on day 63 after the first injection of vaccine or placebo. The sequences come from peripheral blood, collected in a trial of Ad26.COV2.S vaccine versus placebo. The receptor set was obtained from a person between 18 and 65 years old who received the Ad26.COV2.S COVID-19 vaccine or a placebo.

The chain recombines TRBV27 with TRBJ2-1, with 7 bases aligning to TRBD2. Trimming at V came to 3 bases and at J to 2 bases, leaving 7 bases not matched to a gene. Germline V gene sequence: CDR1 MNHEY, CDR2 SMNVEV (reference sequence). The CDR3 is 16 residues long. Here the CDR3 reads CASSFSSGEAYNEQFF. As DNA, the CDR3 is TGTGCCAGCAGTTTCTCCAGCGGGGAGGCCTACAATGAGCAGTTCTTC.

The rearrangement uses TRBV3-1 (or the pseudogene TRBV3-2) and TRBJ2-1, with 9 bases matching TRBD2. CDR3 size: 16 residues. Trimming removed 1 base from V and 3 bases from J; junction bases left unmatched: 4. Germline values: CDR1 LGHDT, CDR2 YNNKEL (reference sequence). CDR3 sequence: CASSQGLAGYYNEQFF. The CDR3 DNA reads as TGTGCCAGCAGCCAAGGGCTAGCGGGATACTACAATGAGCAGTTCTTC.

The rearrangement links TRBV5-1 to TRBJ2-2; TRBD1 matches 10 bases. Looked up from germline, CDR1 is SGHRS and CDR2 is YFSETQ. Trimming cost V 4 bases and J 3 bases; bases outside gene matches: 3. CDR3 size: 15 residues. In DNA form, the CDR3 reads TGCGCCAGCAGCGACGACAGGGGGCACACCGGGGAGCTGTTTTTT. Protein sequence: CASSDDRGHTGELFF.

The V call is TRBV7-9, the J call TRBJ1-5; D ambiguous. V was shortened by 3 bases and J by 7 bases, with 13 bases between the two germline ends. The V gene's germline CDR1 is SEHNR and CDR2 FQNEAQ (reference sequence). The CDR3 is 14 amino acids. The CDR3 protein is CASSLGSYPQPQHF. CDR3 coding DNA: TGTGCCAGCAGCTTGGGCTCGTACCCCCAGCCCCAGCATTTT.

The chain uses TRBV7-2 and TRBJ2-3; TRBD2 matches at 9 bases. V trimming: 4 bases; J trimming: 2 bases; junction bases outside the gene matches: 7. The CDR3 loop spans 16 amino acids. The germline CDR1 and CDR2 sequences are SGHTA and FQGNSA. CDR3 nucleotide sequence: TGTGCCAGCAGCTCCCTTAGCGGGGGACCCACAGATACGCAGTATTTT. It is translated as CASSSLSGGPTDTQYF.

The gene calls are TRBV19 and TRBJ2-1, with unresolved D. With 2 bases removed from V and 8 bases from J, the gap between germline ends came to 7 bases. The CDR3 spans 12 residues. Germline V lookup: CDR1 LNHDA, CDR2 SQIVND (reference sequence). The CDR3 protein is CASSIPRYEQFF. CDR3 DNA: TGTGCCAGTAGTATACCCAGGTATGAGCAGTTCTTC.

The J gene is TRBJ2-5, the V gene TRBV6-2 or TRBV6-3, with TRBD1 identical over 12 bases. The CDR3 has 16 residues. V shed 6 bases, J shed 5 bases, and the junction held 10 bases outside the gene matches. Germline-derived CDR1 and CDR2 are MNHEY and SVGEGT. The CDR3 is CASSISGGQGAETQYF. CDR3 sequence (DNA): TGTGCCAGCAGCATTTCAGGGGGACAGGGGGCGGAGACCCAGTACTTC.

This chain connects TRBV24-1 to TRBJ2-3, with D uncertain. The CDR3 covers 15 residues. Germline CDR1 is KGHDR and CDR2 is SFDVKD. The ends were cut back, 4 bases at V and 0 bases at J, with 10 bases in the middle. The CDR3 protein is CATSDPPGSTDTQYF. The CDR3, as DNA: TGTGCCACCAGTGACCCCCCTGGAAGCACAGATACGCAGTATTTT.

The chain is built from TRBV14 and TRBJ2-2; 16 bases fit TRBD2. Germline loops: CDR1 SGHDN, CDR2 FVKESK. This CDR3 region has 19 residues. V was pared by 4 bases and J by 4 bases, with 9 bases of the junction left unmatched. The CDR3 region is CASSLYPGLAGGITGELFF. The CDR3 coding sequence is TGTGCCAGCAGCCTCTACCCGGGACTAGCGGGGGGGATCACCGGGGAGCTGTTTTTT.

CDR3 sequence (DNA): TGTGCCTGGAGGGGGGGCGAGGATTATGGCTACACCTTC. Amino acids: CAWRGGEDYGYTF. The chain employs TRBV30 and TRBJ1-2; the D gene is possibly TRBD1 (6 bases). Trimming removed 3 bases at V and 5 bases at J, with 13 bases between. CDR1 and CDR2 (germline): GTSNPN, SVGIG (reference sequence). The CDR3 spans 13 residues.

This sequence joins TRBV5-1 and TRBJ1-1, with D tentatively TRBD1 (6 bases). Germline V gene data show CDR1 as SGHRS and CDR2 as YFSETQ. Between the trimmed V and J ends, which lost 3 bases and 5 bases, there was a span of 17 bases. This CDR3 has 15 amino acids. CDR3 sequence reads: CASSSGGEGGTEAFF. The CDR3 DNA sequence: TGCGCCAGCAGCTCCGGGGGCGAGGGAGGGACTGAAGCTTTCTTT.

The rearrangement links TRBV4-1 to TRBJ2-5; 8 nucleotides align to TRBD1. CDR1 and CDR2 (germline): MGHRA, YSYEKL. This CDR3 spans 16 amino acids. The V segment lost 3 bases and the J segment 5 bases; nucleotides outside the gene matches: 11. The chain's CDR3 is CASSHYLDRAGETQYF. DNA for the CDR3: TGCGCCAGCAGCCACTACCTGGACAGGGCCGGGGAGACCCAGTACTTC.

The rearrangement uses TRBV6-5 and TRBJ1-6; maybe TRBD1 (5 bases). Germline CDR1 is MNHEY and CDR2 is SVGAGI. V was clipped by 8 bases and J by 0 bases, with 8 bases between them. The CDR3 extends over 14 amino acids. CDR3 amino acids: CASRQISYNSPLHF. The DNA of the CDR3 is TGTGCCAGCCGACAGATCTCCTATAATTCACCCCTCCACTTT.

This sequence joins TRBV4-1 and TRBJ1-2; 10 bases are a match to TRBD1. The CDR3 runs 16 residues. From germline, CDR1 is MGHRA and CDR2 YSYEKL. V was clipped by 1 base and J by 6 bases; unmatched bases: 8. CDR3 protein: CASSQGDRGMVNGYTF. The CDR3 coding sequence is TGCGCCAGCAGCCAAGGGGACAGGGGAATGGTTAATGGCTACACCTTC.

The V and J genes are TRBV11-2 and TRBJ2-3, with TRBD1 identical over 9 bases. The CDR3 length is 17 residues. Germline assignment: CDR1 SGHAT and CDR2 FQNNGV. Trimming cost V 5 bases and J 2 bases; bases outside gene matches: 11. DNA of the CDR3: TGTGCCAGCAGCGATCCCTTAAGGACAGGGGTCACAGATACGCAGTATTTT. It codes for CASSDPLRTGVTDTQYF.

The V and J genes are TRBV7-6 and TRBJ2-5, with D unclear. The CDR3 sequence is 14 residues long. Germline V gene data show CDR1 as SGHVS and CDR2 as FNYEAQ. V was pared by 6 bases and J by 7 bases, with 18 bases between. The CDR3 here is CASRPGEHGGTQYF. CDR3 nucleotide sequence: TGTGCCAGCAGGCCGGGTGAGCACGGTGGGACCCAGTACTTC.

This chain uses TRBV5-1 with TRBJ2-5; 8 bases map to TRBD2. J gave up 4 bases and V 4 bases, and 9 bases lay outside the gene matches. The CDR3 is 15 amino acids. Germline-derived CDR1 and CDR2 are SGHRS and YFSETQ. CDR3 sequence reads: CASSTIPGGRETQYF. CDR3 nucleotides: TGCGCCAGCAGCACCATCCCGGGGGGGCGAGAGACCCAGTACTTC.

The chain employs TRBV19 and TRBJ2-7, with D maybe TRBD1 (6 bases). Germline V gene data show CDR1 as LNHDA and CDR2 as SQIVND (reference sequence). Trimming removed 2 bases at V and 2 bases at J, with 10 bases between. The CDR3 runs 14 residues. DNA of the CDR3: TGTGCCAGTAGTATATTAGGACAGACCTACGAGCAGTACTTC. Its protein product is CASSILGQTYEQYF.

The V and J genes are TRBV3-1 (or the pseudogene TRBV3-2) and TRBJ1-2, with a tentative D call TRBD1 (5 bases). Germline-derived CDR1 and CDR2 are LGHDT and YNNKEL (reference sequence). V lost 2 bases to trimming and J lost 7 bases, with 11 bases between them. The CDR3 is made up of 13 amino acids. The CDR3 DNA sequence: TGTGCCAGCAGCCAACCTAGGCAGGGTGGCTACACCTTC. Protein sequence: CASSQPRQGGYTF.

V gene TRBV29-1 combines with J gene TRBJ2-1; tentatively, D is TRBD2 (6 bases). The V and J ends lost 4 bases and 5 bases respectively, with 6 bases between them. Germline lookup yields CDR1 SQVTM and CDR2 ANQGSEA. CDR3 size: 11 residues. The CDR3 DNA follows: TGCAGCGTTGGGGGGGACAATGAGCAGTTCTTC. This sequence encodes CSVGGDNEQFF.

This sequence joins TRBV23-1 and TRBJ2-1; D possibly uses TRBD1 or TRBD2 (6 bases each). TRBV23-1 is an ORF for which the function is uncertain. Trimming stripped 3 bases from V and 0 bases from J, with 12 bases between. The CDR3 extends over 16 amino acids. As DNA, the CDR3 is TGCGCCAGCAGTCAGGGGGCGGGACGCTCCTACAATGAGCAGTTCTTC. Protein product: CASSQGAGRSYNEQFF.

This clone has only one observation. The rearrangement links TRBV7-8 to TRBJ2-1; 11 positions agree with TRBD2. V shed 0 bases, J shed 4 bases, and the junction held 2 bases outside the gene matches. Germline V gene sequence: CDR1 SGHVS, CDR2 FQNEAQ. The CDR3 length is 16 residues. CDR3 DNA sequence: TGTGCCAGCAGCTTAGCGGGACTAGCGGTTTACAATGAGCAGTTCTTC. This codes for CASSLAGLAVYNEQFF.

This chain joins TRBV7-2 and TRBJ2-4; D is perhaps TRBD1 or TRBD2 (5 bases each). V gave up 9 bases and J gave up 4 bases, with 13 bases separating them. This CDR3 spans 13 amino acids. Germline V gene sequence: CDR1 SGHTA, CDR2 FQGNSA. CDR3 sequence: CASTGGGKNIQYF. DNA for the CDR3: TGTGCCAGTACGGGTGGGGGTAAAAACATTCAGTACTTC.

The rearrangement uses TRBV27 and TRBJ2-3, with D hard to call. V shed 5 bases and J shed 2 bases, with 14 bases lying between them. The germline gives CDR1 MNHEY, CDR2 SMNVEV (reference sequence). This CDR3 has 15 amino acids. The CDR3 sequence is CASSPSPLTTDTQYF. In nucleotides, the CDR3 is TGTGCCAGCAGTCCCTCCCCTCTTACCACAGATACGCAGTATTTT.

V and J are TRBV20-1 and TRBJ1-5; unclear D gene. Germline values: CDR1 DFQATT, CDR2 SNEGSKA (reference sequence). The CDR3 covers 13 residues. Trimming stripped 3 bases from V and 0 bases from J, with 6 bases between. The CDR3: CSASGHSNQPQHF. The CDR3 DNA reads TGCAGTGCTAGTGGCCATAGCAATCAGCCCCAGCATTTT.

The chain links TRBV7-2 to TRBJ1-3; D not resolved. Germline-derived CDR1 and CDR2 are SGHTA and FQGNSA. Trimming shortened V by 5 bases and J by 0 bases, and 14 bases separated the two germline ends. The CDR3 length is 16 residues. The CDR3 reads CASSHTLGSSGNTIYF. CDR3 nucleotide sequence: TGTGCCAGCAGCCACACATTGGGGAGCTCTGGAAACACCATATATTTT.

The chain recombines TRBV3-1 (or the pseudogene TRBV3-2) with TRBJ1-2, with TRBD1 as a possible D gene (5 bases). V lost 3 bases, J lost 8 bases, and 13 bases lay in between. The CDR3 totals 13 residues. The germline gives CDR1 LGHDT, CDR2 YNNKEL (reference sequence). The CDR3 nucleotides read TGTGCCAGCAGCCAGGAAGGGGTCGGGGGCTACACCTTC. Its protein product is CASSQEGVGGYTF.

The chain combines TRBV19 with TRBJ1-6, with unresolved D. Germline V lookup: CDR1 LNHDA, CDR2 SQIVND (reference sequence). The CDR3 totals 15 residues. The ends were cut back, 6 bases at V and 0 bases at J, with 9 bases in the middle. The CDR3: CASRAISSYNSPLHF. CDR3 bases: TGTGCCAGTAGGGCGATAAGCTCCTATAATTCACCCCTCCACTTT.